The 23 T cell receptor beta chains listed next were all sequenced from one sample in a study of cytomegalovirus exposure and HLA in healthy donors. Use of 60 Vbeta and 13 Jbeta primers characterized the PCR. Repertoires were generated with immunoSEQ multiplex PCR, while TCRdb's copy carries only in-frame clones and drops some. Here the sample spans about 95,000 clones, roughly four fifths being singletons. Source material: PBMCs. All receptors come from a man aged 25 to 45 in good health and CMV-seropositive.

The chain uses TRBV27 and TRBJ1-5; perhaps TRBD1 as D (5 bases). Deletions cut 1 base from V and 7 bases from J, with 17 bases between. This CDR3 has 16 amino acids. Germline V gene sequence: CDR1 MNHEY, CDR2 SMNVEV (reference sequence). In DNA form, the CDR3 reads TGTGCCAGCAGTTTATTTTCTTCCAAGGGGTCCCAGCCCCAGCATTTT. Protein sequence: CASSLFSSKGSQPQHF.

The genes are TRBV10-3 and TRBJ2-2; 10 bases are shared with TRBD2. Germline V gene sequence: CDR1 ENHRY, CDR2 SYGVKD. V trimming: 6 bases; J trimming: 2 bases; junction bases outside the gene matches: 6. There are 16 residues in the CDR3. This CDR3 is CAIRAGTSANTGELFF. The CDR3 DNA is TGTGCCATCAGAGCCGGGACTAGCGCTAACACCGGGGAGCTGTTTTTT.

This clone was seen a few times. The chain links TRBV6-5 to TRBJ2-6; D is unclear. The CDR3 contains 13 residues. V gave up 5 bases and J gave up 2 bases, with 4 bases separating them. Germline V gene data show CDR1 as MNHEY and CDR2 as SVGAGI. Here the CDR3 DNA reads TGTGCCAGCAGTCGGGCTGGGGCCAACGTCCTGACTTTC. Its translation is CASSRAGANVLTF.

V gene TRBV5-6 combines with J gene TRBJ2-1, with D perhaps TRBD2 (6 bases). The CDR3 extends over 14 amino acids. Germline V lookup: CDR1 SGHDT, CDR2 YYEEEE. V lost 4 bases and J lost 10, with 18 bases in between. This CDR3 is CASSPLAGIREQFF. CDR3 DNA sequence: TGTGCCAGCAGCCCGCTCGCGGGAATAAGAGAGCAGTTCTTC.

This chain's CDR3 is CASSLAQPNNYGYTF. The CDR3 nucleotides are TGTGCCAGCAGCTTAGCCCAACCTAATAACTATGGCTACACCTTC. The chain couples TRBV7-2 to TRBJ1-2; D gene unclear. V lost 0 bases and J lost 1, with 9 bases in between. The CDR3 has 15 amino acids. CDR1 and CDR2 from the germline V gene are SGHTA and FQGNSA.

V gene TRBV7-9 combines with J gene TRBJ1-4; D not resolved. Trimming removed 2 bases at V and 5 bases at J, with 6 bases between. CDR1 and CDR2 from the germline V gene are SEHNR and FQNEAQ (reference sequence). The CDR3 loop spans 13 amino acids. CDR3 nucleotides: TGTGCCAGCAGCTTAACAGTGAATGAAAAACTGTTTTTT. It specifies CASSLTVNEKLFF.

This chain uses TRBV7-9 with TRBJ2-1; D may be TRBD2 (6 bases). The CDR3 is 18 amino acids. The V end was cut by 0 bases, the J end by 0 bases, with 15 bases between. Germline lookup yields CDR1 SEHNR and CDR2 FQNEAQ (reference sequence). The CDR3, as DNA: TGTGCCAGCAGCTTAGCGGGGTTAGCGGAAAGCTCCTACAATGAGCAGTTCTTC. As protein: CASSLAGLAESSYNEQFF.

Only one count was recorded for this clone. This rearrangement joins TRBV13 to TRBJ2-1; 11 nucleotides align to TRBD1. V dropped 5 bases and J dropped 6; count of bases not matched to a gene: 12. This CDR3 is 17 amino acids long. The germline gives CDR1 PRHDT, CDR2 FYEKMQ (reference sequence). CDR3 residues: CASSTPFGDRGGNEQFF. The CDR3 DNA follows: TGTGCCAGCAGCACACCGTTTGGGGACAGGGGGGGCAATGAGCAGTTCTTC. Full variable domain (rest looked up from reference TRBV13 and TRBJ2-1): AAGVIQSPRHLIKEKRETATLKCYPIPRHDTVYWYQQGPGQDPQFLISFYEKMQSDKGSIPDRFSAQQFSDYHSELNMSSLELGDSALYFCASSTPFGDRGGNEQFFGPGTRLTVL.

The rearrangement uses TRBV5-1 and TRBJ1-1; D unclear. V lost 6 bases and J 4 bases, leaving 28 bases between the germline ends. CDR3 size: 18 residues. Per germline, CDR1 SGHRS and CDR2 YFSETQ. The CDR3 reads CASNKNTWAYPRGTEAFF. Here the CDR3 DNA reads TGCGCCAGCAACAAGAATACATGGGCCTATCCCCGGGGCACTGAAGCTTTCTTT.

The rearrangement links TRBV4-3 to TRBJ1-5; D may be TRBD1 (5 bases). Germline V CDR1 and CDR2: LGHNA, YSLEER. V lost 0 bases and J 1 base, leaving 10 bases between the germline ends. There are 16 residues in the CDR3. The DNA for the CDR3 is TGCGCCAGCAGCCAAGAATGGGGCGTGAGCAATCAGCCCCAGCATTTT. Residues: CASSQEWGVSNQPQHF.

The V gene is TRBV6-5, the J gene TRBJ1-1; no definite D call. Looked up from germline, CDR1 is MNHEY and CDR2 is SVGAGI. Deletions cut 2 bases from V and 0 bases from J, with 4 bases between. This CDR3 spans 13 amino acids. CDR3 DNA sequence: TGTGCCAGCAGTTACCCCGTGAACACTGAAGCTTTCTTT. Its translation: CASSYPVNTEAFF.

This chain links TRBV11-3 with TRBJ2-5, with a tentative D call TRBD1 (5 bases). This CDR3 comprises 13 residues. Germline V gene data show CDR1 as SGHNT and CDR2 as YENEEA. V lost 5 bases and J lost 2, with 9 bases in between. The CDR3 sequence is CASSPSGQETQYF. The CDR3, as DNA: TGTGCCAGCAGCCCCTCAGGGCAAGAGACCCAGTACTTC.

This clone has just a few counts. This chain links TRBV5-8 with TRBJ1-1, with D unresolved. Germline CDR1 SGHTS, CDR2 YDEGEE. Trimming removed 4 bases at V and 4 bases at J, with 17 bases between. This CDR3 region has 15 residues. The CDR3 region is CASSLGPGVSTEAFF. Here the CDR3 DNA reads TGTGCCAGCAGCCTAGGGCCCGGGGTGAGCACTGAAGCTTTCTTT.

The J gene is TRBJ2-7, the V gene TRBV5-6; 8 bases agree with TRBD1. This CDR3 has 15 amino acids. From germline, CDR1 is SGHDT and CDR2 YYEEEE. V was pared by 1 base and J by 5 bases, with 8 bases of the junction left unmatched. The CDR3 DNA reads as TGTGCCAGCAGCTTGACCAGGGGGCTAGCCCACGAGCAGTACTTC. As protein: CASSLTRGLAHEQYF.

This chain joins TRBV9 and TRBJ2-7; 7 nucleotides match TRBD2. Germline V gene sequence: CDR1 SGDLS, CDR2 YYNGEE. The CDR3 totals 15 residues. V lost 0 bases, J lost 3 bases, and 6 bases stayed unmatched. CDR3 sequence reads: CASSVAGGEYYEQYF. CDR3 sequence (DNA): TGTGCCAGCAGCGTAGCTGGGGGGGAGTACTACGAGCAGTACTTC. Together with reference TRBV9 and TRBJ2-7, the CDR3 gives the full variable domain: DSGVTQTPKHLITATGQRVTLRCSPRSGDLSVYWYQQSLDQGLQFLIQYYNGEERAKGNILERFSAQQFPDLHSELNLSSLELGDSALYFCASSVAGGEYYEQYFGPGTRLTVT.

The chain is built from TRBV5-1 and TRBJ2-5; 8 bases agree with TRBD2. Unmatched junction bases numbered 6, after V lost 3 bases and J lost 5 bases. The CDR3 is 14 residues long. Germline V lookup: CDR1 SGHRS, CDR2 YFSETQ. CDR3 coding DNA: TGCGCCAGCAGCTGGCGTAGCGGGATGGAGACCCAGTACTTC. Protein: CASSWRSGMETQYF.

The gene calls are TRBV28 and TRBJ1-5, with D maybe TRBD1 (5 bases). CDR3 size: 15 residues. The V end lost 5 bases, the J end lost 2 bases, and 13 bases lay between the germline ends. CDR1 is MDHEN, CDR2 SYDVKM, per germline. This CDR3 is CASSLPTVGNQPQHF. The CDR3 nucleotides read TGTGCCAGCAGTCTACCGACAGTGGGCAATCAGCCCCAGCATTTT.

The rearrangement joins TRBV29-1 to TRBJ2-6, with D maybe TRBD1 (6 bases). The CDR3 is made up of 14 amino acids. Germline values: CDR1 SQVTM, CDR2 ANQGSEA. V was cut by 6 bases and J by 2 bases, with 11 bases left in between. The CDR3 DNA reads as TGCAGCGTCGTCAGGGACACTGGGGCCAACGTCCTGACTTTC. This gives the protein CSVVRDTGANVLTF.

V is TRBV6-5 and J is TRBJ2-1, with D possibly being TRBD1 (5 bases). The CDR3 totals 12 residues. CDR1 is MNHEY, CDR2 SVGAGI, per germline. The V end lost 2 bases, the J end lost 7 bases, and 6 bases lay between the germline ends. The CDR3 nucleotides are TGTGCCAGCAGTTACGGGGCGAATGAGCAGTTCTTC. Its translation is CASSYGANEQFF.

The rearrangement links TRBV5-1 to TRBJ1-1, with 10 bases lining up with TRBD1. The CDR3 has 16 residues. Germline loops: CDR1 SGHRS, CDR2 YFSETQ. V dropped 4 bases and J dropped 4; count of bases not matched to a gene: 10. CDR3 nucleotide sequence: TGCGCCAGCAGCATCATCCCGGGACAGGGGAGCACTGAAGCTTTCTTT. This codes for CASSIIPGQGSTEAFF.

The chain recombines TRBV18 with TRBJ2-7, with TRBD2 identical over 11 bases. CDR3 size: 16 residues. Germline values: CDR1 KGHSH, CDR2 LQKENI. The V gene end was trimmed by 3 bases and the J gene end by 2 bases; junction bases not matched to a gene: 6. This CDR3 reads CASSPPTSGATYEQYF. CDR3 DNA: TGTGCCAGCTCACCCCCGACTAGCGGGGCCACCTACGAGCAGTACTTC.

The chain carries TRBV28 and TRBJ2-7, with a weak D call TRBD1 (6 bases). The germline V gene has CDR1 MDHEN and CDR2 SYDVKM. CDR3 length equals 13 residues. The V and J ends lost 6 bases and 1 base respectively, with 10 bases between them. Here the CDR3 reads CASRLQGSYEQYF. The DNA of the CDR3 is TGTGCCAGCAGGCTACAGGGATCCTACGAGCAGTACTTC.

The gene calls are TRBV25-1 and TRBJ2-3, with D maybe TRBD2 (6 bases). Trimming took 8 bases from V and 6 from J, leaving 9 bases between them. In germline, CDR1 is MGHDK, CDR2 SYGVNS. The CDR3 is made up of 11 amino acids. The CDR3 DNA sequence: TGTGCCAGCGGGAGGCGCGATACGCAGTATTTT. It encodes CASGRRDTQYF. The variable domain in full, with the rest retrieved from reference TRBV25-1 and TRBJ2-3, is EADIYQTPRYLVIGTGKKITLECSQTMGHDKMYWYQQDPGMELHLIHYSYGVNSTEKGDLSSESTVSRIRTEHFPLTLESARPSHTSQYLCASGRRDTQYFGPGTRLTVL.